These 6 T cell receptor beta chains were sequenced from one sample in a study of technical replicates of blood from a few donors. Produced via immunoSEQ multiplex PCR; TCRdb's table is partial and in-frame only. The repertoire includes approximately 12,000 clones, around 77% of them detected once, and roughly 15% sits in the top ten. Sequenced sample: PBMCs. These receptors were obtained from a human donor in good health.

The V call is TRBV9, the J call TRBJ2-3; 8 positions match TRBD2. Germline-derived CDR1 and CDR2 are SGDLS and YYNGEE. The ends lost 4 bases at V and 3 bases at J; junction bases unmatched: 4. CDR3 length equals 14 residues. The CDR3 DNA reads TGTGCCAGCAGCATAGCGGGGACTACAGATACGCAGTATTTT. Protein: CASSIAGTTDTQYF.

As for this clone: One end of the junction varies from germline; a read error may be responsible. Written as DNA, the CDR3 is TGTGCCAGCAGCCCACTAGCGGCCTATGAGCAGTACTTC. It specifies CASSPLAAYEQYF. The chain is built from TRBV7-2 and TRBJ2-7; 8 nucleotides align to TRBD2. Germline V gene lookup returns CDR1 SGHTA and CDR2 FQGNSA. The CDR3 totals 13 residues.

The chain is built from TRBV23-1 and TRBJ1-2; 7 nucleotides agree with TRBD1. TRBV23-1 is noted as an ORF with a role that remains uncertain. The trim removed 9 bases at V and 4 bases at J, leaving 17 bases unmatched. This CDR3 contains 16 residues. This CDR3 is CASTKVDRKPFYGYTF. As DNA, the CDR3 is TGCGCCAGTACAAAAGTGGACAGGAAACCATTCTATGGCTACACCTTC.

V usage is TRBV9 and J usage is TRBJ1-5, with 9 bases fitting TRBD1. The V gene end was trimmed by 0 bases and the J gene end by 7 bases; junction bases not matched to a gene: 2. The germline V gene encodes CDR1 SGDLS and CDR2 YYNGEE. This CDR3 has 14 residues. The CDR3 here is CASSVGQGDQPQHF. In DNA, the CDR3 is TGTGCCAGCAGCGTAGGACAGGGGGACCAGCCCCAGCATTTT.

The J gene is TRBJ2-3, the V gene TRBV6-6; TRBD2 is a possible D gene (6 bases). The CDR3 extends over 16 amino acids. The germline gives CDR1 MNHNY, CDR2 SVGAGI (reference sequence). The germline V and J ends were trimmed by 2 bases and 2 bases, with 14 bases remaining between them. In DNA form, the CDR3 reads TGTGCCAGCAGTTACCTAACACTAGCTTTCACAGATACGCAGTATTTT. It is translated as CASSYLTLAFTDTQYF.

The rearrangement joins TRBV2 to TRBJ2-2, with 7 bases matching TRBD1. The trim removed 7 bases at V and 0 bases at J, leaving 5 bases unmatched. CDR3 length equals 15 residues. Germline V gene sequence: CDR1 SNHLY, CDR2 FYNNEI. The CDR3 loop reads CASNLGQANTGELFF. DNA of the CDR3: TGTGCCAGCAACCTCGGACAGGCGAACACCGGGGAGCTGTTTTTT.